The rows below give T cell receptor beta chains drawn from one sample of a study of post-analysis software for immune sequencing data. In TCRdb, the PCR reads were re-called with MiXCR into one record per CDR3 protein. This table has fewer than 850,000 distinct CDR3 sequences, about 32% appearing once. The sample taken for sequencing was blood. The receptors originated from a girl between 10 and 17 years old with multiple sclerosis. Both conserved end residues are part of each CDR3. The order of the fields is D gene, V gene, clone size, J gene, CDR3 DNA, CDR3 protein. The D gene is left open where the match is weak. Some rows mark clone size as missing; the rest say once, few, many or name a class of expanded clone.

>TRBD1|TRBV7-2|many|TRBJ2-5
TGTGCCAGCAGCTTAGCCGGACAGGGGGGCGGGACCCAGTACTTC
CASSLAGQGGGTQYF
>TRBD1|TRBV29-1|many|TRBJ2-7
TGCAGCGGGTGGGACAGGCCCTACGAGCAGTACTTC
CSGWDRPYEQYF
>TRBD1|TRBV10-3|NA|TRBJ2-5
TGTGCCATCAGACCGCGGACAGGGGCAGGGGAGACCCAGTACTTC
CAIRPRTGAGETQYF
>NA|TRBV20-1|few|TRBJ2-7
TGCAGTGCTAATGGCGGGGCGGTAAGGAGCTCCTACGAGCAGTACTTC
CSANGGAVRSSYEQYF
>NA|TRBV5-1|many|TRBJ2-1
TGCGCCAGCAGCTGGACAATCAATGAGCAGTTCTTC
CASSWTINEQFF
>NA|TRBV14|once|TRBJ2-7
TGTGCCAGCAGCACGTATACAGGGCAGTCCTACAATGAGCAGTACTTC
CASSTYTGQSYNEQYF
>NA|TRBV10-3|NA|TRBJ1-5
TGCGCCATCAGTGAAGGGTACGACAATCAGCCCCAGCATTTT
CAISEGYDNQPQHF
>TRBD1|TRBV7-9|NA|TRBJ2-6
TGTGCCAGCAGCGCAGACAGGGGATACTCTGGGGCCAACGTCCTGACTTTC
CASSADRGYSGANVLTF
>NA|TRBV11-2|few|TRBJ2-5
TGTGCCAGCAGCTTAGGGGTGTTGACCCAGTACTTC
CASSLGVLTQYF
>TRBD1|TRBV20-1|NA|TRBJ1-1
TGCAGTGCGGGACGAGCGCCGGGACAGGGCCTTATCGGGGGGTCCACTGAAGCTTTCTTT
CSAGRAPGQGLIGGSTEAFF
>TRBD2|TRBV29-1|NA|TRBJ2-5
TGCAGCGTTGAAGAGAGGGGAGGGAGTGGGGAGACCCAGTACTTC
CSVEERGGSGETQYF
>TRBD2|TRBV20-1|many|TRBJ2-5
TGCAGTGCTACTTCGCCCCTGAGGACTAGCGGGAGGCTTGGGCAAGAGACCCAGTACTTC
CSATSPLRTSGRLGQETQYF
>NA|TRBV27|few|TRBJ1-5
TGTGCCAGCAGTTTACGGCCCCGGCCCAATCAGCCCCAGCATTTT
CASSLRPRPNQPQHF
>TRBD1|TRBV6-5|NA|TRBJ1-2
TGTGCCAGCACCCGGGACAGGGGTACTGGCTACACCTTC
CASTRDRGTGYTF
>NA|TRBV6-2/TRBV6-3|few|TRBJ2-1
TGTGCCAGCAGTTACTGGGCGTTAGGGGAGCAGTTCTTC
CASSYWALGEQFF
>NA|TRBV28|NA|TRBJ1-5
TGTGCCACCCAGACGAGGGATAGCAATCAGCCCCAGCATTTT
CATQTRDSNQPQHF
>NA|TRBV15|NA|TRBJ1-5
TGTGCCACCAGCAGAGATTGGGATAATCAGCCCCAGCATTTT
CATSRDWDNQPQHF
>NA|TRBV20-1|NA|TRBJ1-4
TGCAGTGCTAGGGACCCGGGACGGTTTAATGAAAAACTGTTTTTT
CSARDPGRFNEKLFF
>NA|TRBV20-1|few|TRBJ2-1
TGCAGTGCTCCCCGCGGGGCTAGCGTGTTTTACAATGAGCAGTTCTTC
CSAPRGASVFYNEQFF
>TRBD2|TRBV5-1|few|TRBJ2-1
TGCGCCAGCAGCGGAACTAGCGGGGGATCCTACAATGAGCAGTTCTTC
CASSGTSGGSYNEQFF
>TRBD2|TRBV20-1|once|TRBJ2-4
TGCAGTGCCGTTAAGGGGGCGGGAGGGCCAGGGGACATTCAGTACTTC
CSAVKGAGGPGDIQYF
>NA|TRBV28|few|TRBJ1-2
TGTGCCAGCAGTTCCGTAGGCAGATCCTATGGCTACACCTTC
CASSSVGRSYGYTF
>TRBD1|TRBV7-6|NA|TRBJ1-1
TGTGCCAGCAGCTTTAGACAGGGGTGGGACACTGAAGCTTTCTTT
CASSFRQGWDTEAFF
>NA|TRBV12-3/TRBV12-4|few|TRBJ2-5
TGTGCCAGCAGTTTAGGGACTGCCGTAGAGACCCAGTACTTC
CASSLGTAVETQYF
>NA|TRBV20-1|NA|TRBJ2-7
TGCAGTGCCCCTTCTACAGCGTCGAACGAGCAGTACTTC
CSAPSTASNEQYF
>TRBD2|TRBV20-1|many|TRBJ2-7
TGCAGTGCCCTCACTAGCGGGGGACTATACGAGCAGTACTTC
CSALTSGGLYEQYF
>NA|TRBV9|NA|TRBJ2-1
TGTGCCAGCAGCGTAGCTGTCACCCGAGGAAATGAGCAGTTCTTC
CASSVAVTRGNEQFF
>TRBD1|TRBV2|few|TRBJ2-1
TGTGCCAGCAGTGAGACAGGGGGAGGCTACAATGAGCAGTTCTTC
CASSETGGGYNEQFF
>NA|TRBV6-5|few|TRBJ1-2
TGTGCCAGCAGACGCCTGGGGGGGGGTCTAGGCTACACCTTC
CASRRLGGGLGYTF
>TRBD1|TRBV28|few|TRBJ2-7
TGTGCCAGCAGTTTGCGTACACAGGGGGATTCCTACGAGCAGTACTTC
CASSLRTQGDSYEQYF
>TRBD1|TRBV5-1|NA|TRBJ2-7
TGCGCCAGCAGTTCGGACAGGGCTCCATACGAGCAGTACTTC
CASSSDRAPYEQYF
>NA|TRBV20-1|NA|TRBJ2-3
TGCAGTGCCTCCGTCGGGCTAGCTCTAACAGATACGCAGTATTTT
CSASVGLALTDTQYF
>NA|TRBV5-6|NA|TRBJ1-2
TGTGCCAGCAGGACAGGCTCATTCTATGGCTACACCTTC
CASRTGSFYGYTF
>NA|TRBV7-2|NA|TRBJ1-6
TGTGCCAGCACCCCAGACCGGACTTCGGGTCATTCACCCCTCCACTTT
CASTPDRTSGHSPLHF
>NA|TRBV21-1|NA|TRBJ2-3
TGTGCCAGCAGCAAAGGATGGCAGGGGTGGCCAGATACGCAGTATTTT
CASSKGWQGWPDTQYF
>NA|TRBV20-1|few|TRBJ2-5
TGCAGTGCTAGTTTCCTGCCCAGAGGGCCAGAGACCCAGTACTTC
CSASFLPRGPETQYF
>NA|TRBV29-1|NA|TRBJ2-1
TGCAGCGCTACCCAAGTATTCTACGATGAGCAGTTCTTC
CSATQVFYDEQFF
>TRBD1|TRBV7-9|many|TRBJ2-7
TGTGCCAGCAGACCCGGGACAGGCGGTTACGAGCAGTACTTC
CASRPGTGGYEQYF